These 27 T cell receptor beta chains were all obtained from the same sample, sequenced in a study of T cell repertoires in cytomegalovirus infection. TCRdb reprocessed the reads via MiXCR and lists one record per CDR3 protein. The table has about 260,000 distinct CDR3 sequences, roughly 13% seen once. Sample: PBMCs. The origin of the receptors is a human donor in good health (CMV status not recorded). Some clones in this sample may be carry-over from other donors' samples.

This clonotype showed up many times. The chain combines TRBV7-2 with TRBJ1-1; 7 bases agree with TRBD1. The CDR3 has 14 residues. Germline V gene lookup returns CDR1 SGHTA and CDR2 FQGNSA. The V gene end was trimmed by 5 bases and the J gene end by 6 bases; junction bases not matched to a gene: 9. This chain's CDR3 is CASSSPGQRPEAFF. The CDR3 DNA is TGTGCCAGCAGCAGCCCGGGACAGCGCCCTGAAGCTTTCTTT.

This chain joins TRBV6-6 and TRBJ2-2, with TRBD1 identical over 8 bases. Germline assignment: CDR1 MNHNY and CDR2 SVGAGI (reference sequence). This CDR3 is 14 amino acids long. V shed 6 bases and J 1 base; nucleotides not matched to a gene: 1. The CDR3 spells CASRDRENTGELFF. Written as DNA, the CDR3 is TGTGCCAGCAGGGACAGGGAGAACACCGGGGAGCTGTTTTTT.

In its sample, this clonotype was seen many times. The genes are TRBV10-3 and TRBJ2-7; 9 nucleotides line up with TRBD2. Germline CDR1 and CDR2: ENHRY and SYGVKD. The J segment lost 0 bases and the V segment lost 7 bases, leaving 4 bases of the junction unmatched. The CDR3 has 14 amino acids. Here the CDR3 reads CAIKISGSSYEQYF. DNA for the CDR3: TGTGCCATCAAAATTAGCGGGAGCTCCTACGAGCAGTACTTC.

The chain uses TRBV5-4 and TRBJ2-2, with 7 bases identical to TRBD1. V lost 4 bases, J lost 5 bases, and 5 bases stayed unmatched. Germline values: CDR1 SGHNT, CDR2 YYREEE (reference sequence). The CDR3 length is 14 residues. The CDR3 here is CASSVRGNTGELFF. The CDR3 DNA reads TGTGCCAGCAGCGTCAGGGGGAATACCGGGGAGCTGTTTTTT.

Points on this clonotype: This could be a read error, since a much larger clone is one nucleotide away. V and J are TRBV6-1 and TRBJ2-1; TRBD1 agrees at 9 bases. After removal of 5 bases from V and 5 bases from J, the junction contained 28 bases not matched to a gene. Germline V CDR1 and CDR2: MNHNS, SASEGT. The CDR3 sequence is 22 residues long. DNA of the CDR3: TGTGCCAGCAGTTATACCCTGAGGACAGGGGCCAGGGGTAAACCTGAGGACAATGAGCAGTTCTTC. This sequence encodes CASSYTLRTGARGKPEDNEQFF.

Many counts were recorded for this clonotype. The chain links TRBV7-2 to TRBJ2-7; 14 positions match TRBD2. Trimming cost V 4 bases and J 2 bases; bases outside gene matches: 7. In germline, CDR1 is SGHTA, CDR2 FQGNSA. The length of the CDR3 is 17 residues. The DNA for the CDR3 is TGTGCCAGCAGCTCGACTAGCGGGAGGGGTTTTCCCTACGAGCAGTACTTC. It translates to CASSSTSGRGFPYEQYF.

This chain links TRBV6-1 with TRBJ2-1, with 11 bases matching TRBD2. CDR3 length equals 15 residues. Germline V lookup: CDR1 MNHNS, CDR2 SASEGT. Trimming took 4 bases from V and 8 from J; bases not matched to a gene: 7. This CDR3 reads CASSVAGGPYDEQFF. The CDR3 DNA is TGTGCCAGCAGTGTAGCGGGAGGGCCATACGATGAGCAGTTCTTC.

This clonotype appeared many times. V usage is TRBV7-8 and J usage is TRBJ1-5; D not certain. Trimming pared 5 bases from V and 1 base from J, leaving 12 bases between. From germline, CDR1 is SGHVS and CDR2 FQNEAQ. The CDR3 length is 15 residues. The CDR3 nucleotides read TGTGCCAGCAGCCCTGACCCTGGGAGCAATCAGCCCCAGCATTTT. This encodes CASSPDPGSNQPQHF.

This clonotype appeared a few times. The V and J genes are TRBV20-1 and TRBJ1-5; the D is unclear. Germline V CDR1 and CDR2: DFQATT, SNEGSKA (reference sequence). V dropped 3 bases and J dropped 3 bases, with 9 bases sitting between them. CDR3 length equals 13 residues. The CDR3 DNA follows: TGCAGTGCTAGTCGGCAGCACAATCAGCCCCAGCATTTT. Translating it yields CSASRQHNQPQHF.

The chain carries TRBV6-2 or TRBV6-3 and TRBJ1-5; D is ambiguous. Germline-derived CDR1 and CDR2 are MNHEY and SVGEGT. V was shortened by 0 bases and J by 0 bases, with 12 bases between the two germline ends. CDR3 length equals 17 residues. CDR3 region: CASSYSSTRNSNQPQHF. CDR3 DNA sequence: TGTGCCAGCAGTTACTCGAGTACCCGGAATAGCAATCAGCCCCAGCATTTT.

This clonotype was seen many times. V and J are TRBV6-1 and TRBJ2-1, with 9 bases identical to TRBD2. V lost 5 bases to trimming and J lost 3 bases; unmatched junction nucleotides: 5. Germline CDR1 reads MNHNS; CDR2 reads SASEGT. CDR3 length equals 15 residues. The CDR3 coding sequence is TGTGCCAGCAGTTCGGAAGCGGGGGGCTACAATGAGCAGTTCTTC. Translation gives CASSSEAGGYNEQFF.

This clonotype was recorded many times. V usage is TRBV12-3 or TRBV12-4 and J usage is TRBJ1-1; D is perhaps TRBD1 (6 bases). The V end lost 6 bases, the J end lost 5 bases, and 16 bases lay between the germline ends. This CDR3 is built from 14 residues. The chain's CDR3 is CASSRRTAVTEAFF. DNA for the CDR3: TGTGCCAGCAGCCGTCGGACAGCGGTGACTGAAGCTTTCTTT.

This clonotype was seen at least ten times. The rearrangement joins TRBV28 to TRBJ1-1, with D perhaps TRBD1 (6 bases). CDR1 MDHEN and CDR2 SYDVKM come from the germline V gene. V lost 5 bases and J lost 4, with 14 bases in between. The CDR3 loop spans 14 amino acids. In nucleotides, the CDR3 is TGTGCCAGCAGTGGAACAGGGAGGCTCACTGAAGCTTTCTTT. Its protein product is CASSGTGRLTEAFF.

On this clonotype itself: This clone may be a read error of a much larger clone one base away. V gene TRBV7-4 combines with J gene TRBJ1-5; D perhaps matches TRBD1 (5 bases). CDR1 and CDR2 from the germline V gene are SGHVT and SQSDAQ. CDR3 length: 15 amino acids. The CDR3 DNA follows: TGTGCCAGCAGCTTAGGGGACCTGAGCAATCAGCTCCAGCATTTT. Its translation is CASSLGDLSNQLQHF.

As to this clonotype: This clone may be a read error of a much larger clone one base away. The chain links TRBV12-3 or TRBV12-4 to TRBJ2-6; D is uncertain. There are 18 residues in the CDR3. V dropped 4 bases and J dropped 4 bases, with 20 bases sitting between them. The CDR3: CASSYRRTGTIGANVLTF. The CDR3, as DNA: TGTGCCAGCAGTTACCGACGGACGGGCACAATAGGGGCCAACGTCCTGACTTTC.

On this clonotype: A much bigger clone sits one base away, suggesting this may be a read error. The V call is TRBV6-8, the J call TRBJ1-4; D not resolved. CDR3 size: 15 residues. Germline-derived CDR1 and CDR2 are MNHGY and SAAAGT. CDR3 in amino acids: CASCYSMATNEKLFF. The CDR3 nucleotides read TGTGCCAGCTGTTACTCGATGGCAACTAATGAAAAACTGTTTTTT.

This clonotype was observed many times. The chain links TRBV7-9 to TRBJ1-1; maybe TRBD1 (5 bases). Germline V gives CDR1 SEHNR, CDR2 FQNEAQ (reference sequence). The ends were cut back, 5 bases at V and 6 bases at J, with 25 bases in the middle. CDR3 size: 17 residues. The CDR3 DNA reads TGTGCCAGCAGCCAGGGCCAGGGCGGGGAGGCTGGCCCTGAAGCTTTCTTT. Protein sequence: CASSQGQGGEAGPEAFF. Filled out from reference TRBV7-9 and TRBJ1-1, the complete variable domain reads DTGVSQNPRHKITKRGQNVTFRCDPISEHNRLYWYRQTLGQGPEFLTYFQNEAQLEKSRLLSDRFSAERPKGSFSTLEIQRTEQGDSAMYLCASSQGQGGEAGPEAFFGQGTRLTVV.

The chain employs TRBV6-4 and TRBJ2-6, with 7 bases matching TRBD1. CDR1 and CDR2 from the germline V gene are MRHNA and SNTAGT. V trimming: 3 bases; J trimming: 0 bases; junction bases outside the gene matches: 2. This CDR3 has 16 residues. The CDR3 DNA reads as TGTGCCAGCAGTGAAACAGGGGACTCTGGGGCCAACGTCCTGACTTTC. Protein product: CASSETGDSGANVLTF.

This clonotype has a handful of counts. The CDR3 DNA reads TGCGCCAGCTCTGAAGTTGCCCGGGGACAGGGAGAGCAGCCCCAGCATTTT. Translating it yields CASSEVARGQGEQPQHF. This chain joins TRBV4-1 and TRBJ1-5, with TRBD1 matching 9 bases. J was trimmed by 7 bases and V by 8 bases; bases with no gene match: 18. The CDR3 contains 17 residues. Germline loops: CDR1 MGHRA, CDR2 YSYEKL.

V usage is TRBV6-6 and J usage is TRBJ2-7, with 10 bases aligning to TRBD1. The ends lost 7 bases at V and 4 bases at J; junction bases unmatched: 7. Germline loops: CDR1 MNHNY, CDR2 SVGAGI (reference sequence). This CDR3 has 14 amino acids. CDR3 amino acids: CASNKGQGEYEQYF. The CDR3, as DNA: TGTGCCAGCAACAAAGGACAGGGGGAGTACGAGCAGTACTTC.

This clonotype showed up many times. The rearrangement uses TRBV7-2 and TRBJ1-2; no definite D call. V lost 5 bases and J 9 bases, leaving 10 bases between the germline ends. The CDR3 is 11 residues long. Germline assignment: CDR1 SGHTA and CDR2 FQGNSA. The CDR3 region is CASSPRHSYTF. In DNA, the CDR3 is TGTGCCAGCAGCCCTAGACATAGCTACACCTTC.

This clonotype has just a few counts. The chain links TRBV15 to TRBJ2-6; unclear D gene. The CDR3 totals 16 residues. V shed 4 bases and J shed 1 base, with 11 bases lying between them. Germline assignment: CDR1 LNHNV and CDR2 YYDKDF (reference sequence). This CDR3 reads CATSNLSGSGANVLTF. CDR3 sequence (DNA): TGTGCCACCAGCAACTTATCAGGTTCTGGGGCCAACGTCCTGACTTTC.

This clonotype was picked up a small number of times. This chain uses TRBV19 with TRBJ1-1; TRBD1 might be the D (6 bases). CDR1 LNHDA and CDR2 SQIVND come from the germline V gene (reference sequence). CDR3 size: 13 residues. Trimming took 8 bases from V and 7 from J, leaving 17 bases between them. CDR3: CASFSDSHREAFF. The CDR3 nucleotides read TGTGCCAGTTTCTCGGACAGTCACCGTGAAGCTTTCTTT.

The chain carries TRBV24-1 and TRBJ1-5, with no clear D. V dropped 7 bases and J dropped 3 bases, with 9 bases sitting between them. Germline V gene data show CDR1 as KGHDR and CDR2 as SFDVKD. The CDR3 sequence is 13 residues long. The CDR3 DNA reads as TGTGCCACCAGCTGGGGTACCAATCAGCCCCAGCATTTT. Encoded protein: CATSWGTNQPQHF.

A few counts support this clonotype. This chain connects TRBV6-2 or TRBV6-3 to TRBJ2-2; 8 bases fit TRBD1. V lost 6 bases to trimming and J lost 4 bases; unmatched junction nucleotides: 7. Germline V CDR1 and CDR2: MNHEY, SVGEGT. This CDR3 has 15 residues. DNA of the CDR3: TGTGCCAGCAGCTACGGACAGGGTATCACCGGGGAGCTGTTTTTT. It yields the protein CASSYGQGITGELFF.

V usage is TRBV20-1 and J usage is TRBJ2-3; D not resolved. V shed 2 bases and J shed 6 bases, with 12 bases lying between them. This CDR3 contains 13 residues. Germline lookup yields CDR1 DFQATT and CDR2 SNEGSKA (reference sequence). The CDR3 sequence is CSARRTGPDTQYF. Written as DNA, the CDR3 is TGCAGTGCTAGAAGAACGGGTCCGGATACGCAGTATTTT.

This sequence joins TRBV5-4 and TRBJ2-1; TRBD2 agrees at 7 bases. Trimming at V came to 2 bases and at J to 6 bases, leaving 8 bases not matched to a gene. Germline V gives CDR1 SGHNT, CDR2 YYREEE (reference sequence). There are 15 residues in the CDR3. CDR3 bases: TGTGCCAGCAGCTTAATGCGGGGGAGTGGCAATGAGCAGTTCTTC. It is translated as CASSLMRGSGNEQFF.